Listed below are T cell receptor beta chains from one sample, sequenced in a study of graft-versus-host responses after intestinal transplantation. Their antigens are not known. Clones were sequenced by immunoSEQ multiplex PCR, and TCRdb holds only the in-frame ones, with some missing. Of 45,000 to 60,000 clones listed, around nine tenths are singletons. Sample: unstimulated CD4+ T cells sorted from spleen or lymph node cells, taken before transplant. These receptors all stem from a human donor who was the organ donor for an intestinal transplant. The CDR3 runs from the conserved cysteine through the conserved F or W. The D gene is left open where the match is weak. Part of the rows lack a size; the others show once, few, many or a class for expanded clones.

cdr3_nt: TGTGCCAGCAGCCCTCAGCAGGGTCAGCCCCAGCATTTT; cdr3_aa: CASSPQQGQPQHF; clone_size: -; cdr3_length: 13; d_call: -; j_call: TRBJ1-5; v_call: TRBV7-2
cdr3_nt: TGTGCCAGCAGCCCCCGGAACAGGTCCCTCTCTGGAAACACCATATATTTT; cdr3_aa: CASSPRNRSLSGNTIYF; clone_size: -; cdr3_length: 17; d_call: -; j_call: TRBJ1-3; v_call: TRBV9
cdr3_nt: TGTGCCACCCTAGCGGGAGACACAGATACGCAGTATTTT; cdr3_aa: CATLAGDTDTQYF; clone_size: -; cdr3_length: 13; d_call: TRBD2; j_call: TRBJ2-3; v_call: TRBV15
cdr3_nt: TGTGCCAGCAGCGGACTAGCGGTTAGCACAGATACGCAGTATTTT; cdr3_aa: CASSGLAVSTDTQYF; clone_size: -; cdr3_length: 15; d_call: TRBD2; j_call: TRBJ2-3; v_call: TRBV5-6
cdr3_nt: TGTGCCAGCAGCTTTACAGGGGGCGAGACCCAGTACTTC; cdr3_aa: CASSFTGGETQYF; clone_size: few; cdr3_length: 13; d_call: TRBD1; j_call: TRBJ2-5; v_call: TRBV7-2
cdr3_nt: TGCGCCAGCAGCCAAGACTCTTGGGGAGCCTACTACGAGCAGTACTTC; cdr3_aa: CASSQDSWGAYYEQYF; clone_size: -; cdr3_length: 16; d_call: -; j_call: TRBJ2-7; v_call: TRBV4-3
cdr3_nt: TGTGCTAGTGGTTTAATCCTGGTAGCGGGAGGCAATGAGCAGTTCTTC; cdr3_aa: CASGLILVAGGNEQFF; clone_size: -; cdr3_length: 16; d_call: TRBD2; j_call: TRBJ2-1; v_call: TRBV12-5
cdr3_nt: TGCGCCAGCAGCCAAGACAGGTTCTCCTACGAGCAGTACTTC; cdr3_aa: CASSQDRFSYEQYF; clone_size: -; cdr3_length: 14; d_call: -; j_call: TRBJ2-7; v_call: TRBV4-3
cdr3_nt: TGCGCCAGCAGCCCAGGACAGTACACCGGGGAGCTGTTTTTT; cdr3_aa: CASSPGQYTGELFF; clone_size: once; cdr3_length: 14; d_call: -; j_call: TRBJ2-2; v_call: TRBV5-1
cdr3_nt: TGTGCCAGCACTAGCGGGCACACAGATACGCAGTATTTT; cdr3_aa: CASTSGHTDTQYF; clone_size: -; cdr3_length: 13; d_call: TRBD2; j_call: TRBJ2-3; v_call: TRBV7-6
cdr3_nt: TGTGCCAGCAGTCAAAGCGGGAGGGGCTACAATGAGCAGTTCTTC; cdr3_aa: CASSQSGRGYNEQFF; clone_size: -; cdr3_length: 15; d_call: TRBD2; j_call: TRBJ2-1; v_call: TRBV28
cdr3_nt: TGCAGCGTTGAAGAGCCCGGACAGAGGCCCTACGAGCAGTACTTC; cdr3_aa: CSVEEPGQRPYEQYF; clone_size: -; cdr3_length: 15; d_call: -; j_call: TRBJ2-7; v_call: TRBV29-1
cdr3_nt: TGTGCCAGCAGCTTAGCGCTAGCGGGCACAGATACGCAGTATTTT; cdr3_aa: CASSLALAGTDTQYF; clone_size: few; cdr3_length: 15; d_call: TRBD2; j_call: TRBJ2-3; v_call: TRBV7-2
cdr3_nt: TGTGCCAGCAGCTTACCATACGGGATACACACCGGGGAGCTGTTTTTT; cdr3_aa: CASSLPYGIHTGELFF; clone_size: -; cdr3_length: 16; d_call: -; j_call: TRBJ2-2; v_call: TRBV7-6
cdr3_nt: TGTGCCTTTAGGGGGCGGGACACTGAAGCTTTCTTT; cdr3_aa: CAFRGRDTEAFF; clone_size: -; cdr3_length: 12; d_call: TRBD1; j_call: TRBJ1-1; v_call: TRBV19
cdr3_nt: TGTGCCTGGAAGAGAGACAGGGGCGGCTACGAGCAGTACTTC; cdr3_aa: CAWKRDRGGYEQYF; clone_size: -; cdr3_length: 14; d_call: TRBD1; j_call: TRBJ2-7; v_call: TRBV30
cdr3_nt: TGTGCCAGCAGCCTTTTCAGGGGTCCCGAAGCTTTCTTT; cdr3_aa: CASSLFRGPEAFF; clone_size: -; cdr3_length: 13; d_call: -; j_call: TRBJ1-1; v_call: TRBV7-9
cdr3_nt: TGTGCCAGCAGCTTAACAATTGATCAGCCCCAGCATTTT; cdr3_aa: CASSLTIDQPQHF; clone_size: -; cdr3_length: 13; d_call: -; j_call: TRBJ1-5; v_call: TRBV7-9
cdr3_nt: TGTGCCAGCACCAGGGGCCCGAACACTGAAGCTTTCTTT; cdr3_aa: CASTRGPNTEAFF; clone_size: -; cdr3_length: 13; d_call: -; j_call: TRBJ1-1; v_call: TRBV6-1
cdr3_nt: TGTGCCAGCAGCGCATATAGCCCGGGCTCCTACAATGAGCAGTTCTTC; cdr3_aa: CASSAYSPGSYNEQFF; clone_size: once; cdr3_length: 16; d_call: -; j_call: TRBJ2-1; v_call: TRBV9
cdr3_nt: TGTGCCAGCAGTTGGACTAGCGTCTCCTACGAGCAGTACTTC; cdr3_aa: CASSWTSVSYEQYF; clone_size: -; cdr3_length: 14; d_call: TRBD2; j_call: TRBJ2-7; v_call: TRBV6-5
cdr3_nt: TGTGCCAGCAGCCCGCAGTCACGTAGGGCAGATACGCAGTATTTT; cdr3_aa: CASSPQSRRADTQYF; clone_size: -; cdr3_length: 15; d_call: -; j_call: TRBJ2-3; v_call: TRBV7-3
cdr3_nt: TGTGCCTGGAGTGTATTTACGGTTGATCGCAGGGGGCGGATCCCTGGGGCCAACGTCCTGACTTTC; cdr3_aa: CAWSVFTVDRRGRIPGANVLTF; clone_size: once; cdr3_length: 22; d_call: TRBD1; j_call: TRBJ2-6; v_call: TRBV30
cdr3_nt: TGTGCCAGCAGCCCCCAGGGGAACACTGAAGCTTTCTTT; cdr3_aa: CASSPQGNTEAFF; clone_size: -; cdr3_length: 13; d_call: -; j_call: TRBJ1-1; v_call: TRBV7-8
cdr3_nt: TGTGCCTGGACTCTCGGACAGGGCTATGAGCAGTTCTTC; cdr3_aa: CAWTLGQGYEQFF; clone_size: -; cdr3_length: 13; d_call: TRBD1; j_call: TRBJ2-1; v_call: TRBV30
cdr3_nt: TGCGCCAGCAGCTGGACTAGCGGGAGGGCCAATGAGCAGTTCTTC; cdr3_aa: CASSWTSGRANEQFF; clone_size: -; cdr3_length: 15; d_call: TRBD2; j_call: TRBJ2-1; v_call: TRBV5-1
cdr3_nt: TGTGCCTGGAGTGTAGGGGGACAGAGGGCTTGGGGCTATGGCTACACCTTC; cdr3_aa: CAWSVGGQRAWGYGYTF; clone_size: -; cdr3_length: 17; d_call: TRBD1; j_call: TRBJ1-2; v_call: TRBV30
cdr3_nt: TGTGCCAGCAGTCACAAAATAAATAATCAGCCCCAGCATTTT; cdr3_aa: CASSHKINNQPQHF; clone_size: -; cdr3_length: 14; d_call: -; j_call: TRBJ1-5; v_call: TRBV6-5
cdr3_nt: TGTGCCAGCAGGATTACTAGCGGGAGAATATATACGCAGTATTTT; cdr3_aa: CASRITSGRIYTQYF; clone_size: -; cdr3_length: 15; d_call: TRBD2; j_call: TRBJ2-3; v_call: TRBV27
cdr3_nt: TGTGCCAGCAACATGGGACGGTCTAACTATGGCTACACCTTC; cdr3_aa: CASNMGRSNYGYTF; clone_size: -; cdr3_length: 14; d_call: -; j_call: TRBJ1-2; v_call: TRBV5-6
cdr3_nt: TGTGCCAGTAGTATCTACATTAACAATGAGCAGTTCTTC; cdr3_aa: CASSIYINNEQFF; clone_size: once; cdr3_length: 13; d_call: -; j_call: TRBJ2-1; v_call: TRBV19
cdr3_nt: TGTGCCAGCAGCCGGGACAGGAACACTGAAGCTTTCTTT; cdr3_aa: CASSRDRNTEAFF; clone_size: few; cdr3_length: 13; d_call: TRBD1; j_call: TRBJ1-1; v_call: TRBV7-9
cdr3_nt: TGCGCCAGCAGCTTGCCACTAGCGGGAGGAACCTACAATGAGCAGTTCTTC; cdr3_aa: CASSLPLAGGTYNEQFF; clone_size: -; cdr3_length: 17; d_call: TRBD2; j_call: TRBJ2-1; v_call: TRBV5-1
cdr3_nt: TGTGCCACCAGCAGAGATCTTTCGAACACTGAAGCTTTCTTT; cdr3_aa: CATSRDLSNTEAFF; clone_size: -; cdr3_length: 14; d_call: -; j_call: TRBJ1-1; v_call: TRBV15
cdr3_nt: TGTGCCAGCAGCTTGCGGGTTGGTCGCTACGGGGAGCTGTTTTTT; cdr3_aa: CASSLRVGRYGELFF; clone_size: -; cdr3_length: 15; d_call: -; j_call: TRBJ2-2; v_call: TRBV5-6
cdr3_nt: TGCAGTGCTAACTATGGCTACACCTTC; cdr3_aa: CSANYGYTF; clone_size: -; cdr3_length: 9; d_call: -; j_call: TRBJ1-2; v_call: TRBV20-1
cdr3_nt: TGTGCCAGCAGTTTATCGTCCGGCGTCTACGAGCAGTACTTC; cdr3_aa: CASSLSSGVYEQYF; clone_size: once; cdr3_length: 14; d_call: -; j_call: TRBJ2-7; v_call: TRBV27
cdr3_nt: TGTGCCAGCAGCGTAGACGGAGATCAGCCCCAGCATTTT; cdr3_aa: CASSVDGDQPQHF; clone_size: -; cdr3_length: 13; d_call: -; j_call: TRBJ1-5; v_call: TRBV9
cdr3_nt: TGTGCCAGTAGTATAGGTGCAGGGTCCTATGGCTACACCTTC; cdr3_aa: CASSIGAGSYGYTF; clone_size: -; cdr3_length: 14; d_call: -; j_call: TRBJ1-2; v_call: TRBV19
cdr3_nt: TGTGCCACCAGCAGACGGTCGGGCACAGATACGCAGTATTTT; cdr3_aa: CATSRRSGTDTQYF; clone_size: -; cdr3_length: 14; d_call: -; j_call: TRBJ2-3; v_call: TRBV15
cdr3_nt: TGTGCCAGCAGCCCAGGGACTTCGAATGAGCAGTTCTTC; cdr3_aa: CASSPGTSNEQFF; clone_size: few; cdr3_length: 13; d_call: -; j_call: TRBJ2-1; v_call: TRBV11-3
cdr3_nt: TGCGCCAGCAGCCAAGAACCTGGCCGGGAGCTGTTTTTT; cdr3_aa: CASSQEPGRELFF; clone_size: once; cdr3_length: 13; d_call: -; j_call: TRBJ2-2; v_call: TRBV4-3
cdr3_nt: TGTGCCACCAGCAGGCAGCTCGGGGCTAATGAAAAACTGCTTTTT; cdr3_aa: CATSRQLGANEKLLF; clone_size: -; cdr3_length: 15; d_call: -; j_call: TRBJ1-4; v_call: TRBV15
cdr3_nt: TGTGCCAGCAGCTTAGCCAGGACAGGGATCGGCACTGAAGCTTTCTTT; cdr3_aa: CASSLARTGIGTEAFF; clone_size: once; cdr3_length: 16; d_call: TRBD1; j_call: TRBJ1-1; v_call: TRBV7-6
cdr3_nt: TGTGCCAGCAGGGGCGAAAGGCGTGCAGATACGCAGTATTTT; cdr3_aa: CASRGERRADTQYF; clone_size: -; cdr3_length: 14; d_call: -; j_call: TRBJ2-3; v_call: TRBV6-5
cdr3_nt: TGTGCCAGCAGCTTAGAGCCGGGACAGGGAAAAGAAAAACTGTTTTTT; cdr3_aa: CASSLEPGQGKEKLFF; clone_size: -; cdr3_length: 16; d_call: TRBD1; j_call: TRBJ1-4; v_call: TRBV7-9
cdr3_nt: TGTGCCAGCAAGGTGGCCTTAGGACTAGCGGGCACAGATACGCAGTATTTT; cdr3_aa: CASKVALGLAGTDTQYF; clone_size: -; cdr3_length: 17; d_call: TRBD2; j_call: TRBJ2-3; v_call: TRBV2
cdr3_nt: TGTGCCAGCAGGACAGGGGGTGGCTACACCTTC; cdr3_aa: CASRTGGGYTF; clone_size: -; cdr3_length: 11; d_call: TRBD1; j_call: TRBJ1-2; v_call: TRBV6-1
cdr3_nt: TGTGCCAGCAGTGAAGGTAACACAGATACGCAGTATTTT; cdr3_aa: CASSEGNTDTQYF; clone_size: once; cdr3_length: 13; d_call: -; j_call: TRBJ2-3; v_call: TRBV6-1
cdr3_nt: TGTGCCAGTAGCCACATGCGAACTCACAATGAGCAGTTCTTC; cdr3_aa: CASSHMRTHNEQFF; clone_size: -; cdr3_length: 14; d_call: -; j_call: TRBJ2-1; v_call: TRBV28
cdr3_nt: TGCGCCAGCAGCCAAGTGGAGGGACCGAATGAAAAACTGTTTTTT; cdr3_aa: CASSQVEGPNEKLFF; clone_size: -; cdr3_length: 15; d_call: -; j_call: TRBJ1-4; v_call: TRBV4-3
cdr3_nt: TGCGCCAGCAGCTTGGATTCAGTATCCTACGAGCAGTACTTC; cdr3_aa: CASSLDSVSYEQYF; clone_size: once; cdr3_length: 14; d_call: -; j_call: TRBJ2-7; v_call: TRBV5-1
cdr3_nt: TGTGCCAGCAGCCTAGAAGGTGGGTTCGGCAATGAGCAGTTCTTC; cdr3_aa: CASSLEGGFGNEQFF; clone_size: -; cdr3_length: 15; d_call: -; j_call: TRBJ2-1; v_call: TRBV4-2
cdr3_nt: TGTGCCAGCAGTTTTGGGAGGGGAGCATATGGCTACACCTTC; cdr3_aa: CASSFGRGAYGYTF; clone_size: -; cdr3_length: 14; d_call: -; j_call: TRBJ1-2; v_call: TRBV27
cdr3_nt: TGTGCCAGTAGTATAGATCCGCGGACGGGGAATGAGCAGTTCTTC; cdr3_aa: CASSIDPRTGNEQFF; clone_size: -; cdr3_length: 15; d_call: -; j_call: TRBJ2-1; v_call: TRBV19
cdr3_nt: TGTGCCAGCAGCGTAAGGTCGGGAGATACGCAGTATTTT; cdr3_aa: CASSVRSGDTQYF; clone_size: -; cdr3_length: 13; d_call: -; j_call: TRBJ2-3; v_call: TRBV9